One sample yielded the 14 T cell receptor beta chains listed below, sequenced in a study of T cells after yellow fever vaccination. One entry per CDR3 protein, called by TCRdb with MiXCR from the 5' RACE reads. The table shows 150,000 to 200,000 distinct CDR3 sequences, with 9.3% occurring only once. The material was CD8+ T cells sorted from PBMCs, obtained 45 days after the yellow fever booster vaccination. The receptor source for this set is a man aged 18 to 30 who received the YFV17D yellow fever vaccine.

Here the CDR3 DNA reads TGTGCCAGTAGTGGAGGGACAGGGTGGGTCGGGGCTGAAGCTTTCTTT. Translated, it gives CASSGGTGWVGAEAFF. The genes are TRBV19 and TRBJ1-1; 9 bases agree with TRBD1. V dropped 5 bases and J dropped 6; count of bases not matched to a gene: 13. The CDR3 has 16 residues. Per germline, CDR1 LNHDA and CDR2 SQIVND (reference sequence).

This chain joins TRBV20-1 and TRBJ2-3; D uncertain. There are 11 residues in the CDR3. Germline V gene lookup returns CDR1 DFQATT and CDR2 SNEGSKA (reference sequence). V was pared by 3 bases and J by 4 bases, with 5 bases between. The CDR3 sequence: CSASPADTQYF. In nucleotides, the CDR3 is TGCAGTGCTAGCCCGGCAGATACGCAGTATTTT.

This clonotype was recorded at least ten times. This chain joins TRBV6-2 or TRBV6-3 and TRBJ2-2, with no clear D. Germline lookup yields CDR1 MNHEY and CDR2 SVGEGT. V lost 2 bases to trimming and J lost 5 bases, with 6 bases between them. CDR3 length: 13 residues. The CDR3 region is CASSYDGTGELFF. CDR3 in DNA: TGTGCCAGCAGTTACGACGGGACCGGGGAGCTGTTTTTT.

This clonotype was observed many times. The CDR3 DNA sequence: TGCGCCAGCAGTCATTTTGGGGGGCCCGTCTACGAGCAGTACTTC. It encodes CASSHFGGPVYEQYF. This chain uses TRBV4-3 with TRBJ2-7; perhaps D is TRBD1 or TRBD2 (6 bases each). The V end was cut by 6 bases, the J end by 3 bases, with 18 bases between. The germline V gene has CDR1 LGHNA and CDR2 YSLEER. CDR3 size: 15 residues.

This clonotype was detected a few times. The genes are TRBV6-2 or TRBV6-3 and TRBJ2-7; D unclear. Trimming removed 4 bases at V and 1 base at J, with 5 bases between. There are 12 residues in the CDR3. Germline V gene sequence: CDR1 MNHEY, CDR2 SVGEGT. CDR3 nucleotide sequence: TGTGCCAGCAGTTCTCCGTCCTACGAGCAGTACGTC. Protein: CASSSPSYEQYV.

V usage is TRBV12-3 or TRBV12-4 and J usage is TRBJ2-5; 15 nucleotides line up with TRBD2. J gave up 5 bases and V 6 bases, and 4 bases lay outside the gene matches. The CDR3 runs 15 residues. The CDR3 loop is CASSIGTSGGETQYF. CDR3 nucleotide sequence: TGTGCCAGCAGCATCGGGACTAGCGGGGGGGAGACCCAGTACTTC.

This rearrangement joins TRBV6-2 or TRBV6-3 to TRBJ2-3; D not certain. The germline V gene has CDR1 MNHEY and CDR2 SVGEGT. The CDR3 contains 15 residues. Trimming shortened V by 2 bases and J by 4 bases, and 13 bases separated the two germline ends. As DNA, the CDR3 is TGTGCCAGCAGTTACGGCCCTGATGACCCAGATACGCAGTATTTT. It specifies CASSYGPDDPDTQYF.

In this sample, this clonotype turned up a few times. In DNA form, the CDR3 reads TGTGCCAGCAGAGAGGGTATAGGCACAGATACGCAGTATTTT. It translates to CASREGIGTDTQYF. The chain employs TRBV12-3 or TRBV12-4 and TRBJ2-3; possibly TRBD2 for D (5 bases). The CDR3 runs 14 residues. Between the trimmed V and J ends, which lost 6 bases and 1 base, there was a span of 11 bases.

The V call is TRBV10-3, the J call TRBJ1-1, with a possible D match to TRBD1 (6 bases). The CDR3 sequence is 12 residues long. Germline-derived CDR1 and CDR2 are ENHRY and SYGVKD. The V end lost 7 bases, the J end lost 11 bases, and 17 bases lay between the germline ends. The chain's CDR3 is CAITSTGLDAFF. The CDR3 DNA reads TGTGCCATCACTTCCACAGGGCTTGATGCTTTCTTT.

This clonotype was observed a handful of times. This chain connects TRBV7-8 to TRBJ1-1; 10 bases map to TRBD1. This CDR3 is 13 amino acids long. In germline, CDR1 is SGHVS, CDR2 FQNEAQ. Trimming at V came to 10 bases and at J to 7 bases, leaving 9 bases not matched to a gene. In nucleotides, the CDR3 is TGTGCCACCAACAGAGGACAGGGGGGTGAAGCTTTCTTT. It is translated as CATNRGQGGEAFF. The full variable domain, completed using reference TRBV7-8 and TRBJ1-1, is GAGVSQSPRYKVAKRGQDVALRCDPISGHVSLFWYQQALGQGPEFLTYFQNEAQLDKSGLPSDRFFAERPEGSVSTLKIQRTQQEDSAVYLCATNRGQGGEAFFGQGTRLTVV.

Written as DNA, the CDR3 is TGCGCCAGCAGCCTCGGCGGGGGAGCTGAAGCTTTCTTT. Amino acid sequence: CASSLGGGAEAFF. The V and J genes are TRBV4-3 and TRBJ1-1; D perhaps matches TRBD1 (5 bases). The CDR3 covers 13 residues. V was trimmed by 4 bases and J by 6 bases, leaving 12 bases between them. Germline V gene sequence: CDR1 LGHNA, CDR2 YSLEER.

In its sample, this clonotype was seen many times. The V call is TRBV4-3, the J call TRBJ1-1, with 9 bases that match TRBD1. With V trimmed by 8 bases and J by 3 bases, 7 bases remained unmatched. CDR3 length: 14 residues. Germline CDR1 LGHNA, CDR2 YSLEER. CDR3 sequence (DNA): TGCGCCAGCGCCAACTACAGGGGGCACACTGAAGCTTTCTTT. The encoded protein is CASANYRGHTEAFF.

The rearrangement links TRBV21-1 to TRBJ2-5; the table calls TRBD1, which could not be checked here. TRBV21-1 is given as a pseudogene. This CDR3 has 14 residues. DNA for the CDR3: TGTGCCAGCAGCAGGGGCGGGGCTGCGGAGACCCAGTACTTC. This translates into CASSRGGAAETQYF.

The chain recombines TRBV9 with TRBJ2-3, with D unresolved. Germline V gene data show CDR1 as SGDLS and CDR2 as YYNGEE. V gave up 3 bases and J gave up 4 bases, with 6 bases separating them. The CDR3 is made up of 12 amino acids. CDR3 in DNA: TGTGCCAGCAGCGCACTCGCAGATACGCAGTATTTT. This gives the protein CASSALADTQYF.